The following is a T cell receptor beta chain sequence with its context. This sample was taken from a study of blood T cell repertoires in COVID-19. Study summary: Samples of COVID-19 (acute and convalescent) were obtained from the United States, Italy and Spain. PBMCs, B-cell-depleted T cells, or T cells were the source of the cDNA or gDNA that made up the material.

Losses at the gene ends were 3 bases for V and 3 bases for J; bases not matched to a gene: 6. The CDR3 sequence is 16 residues long. CDR1 is SGDLS, CDR2 YYNGEE, per germline. Under the authors' procedure: Quantification of nucleated cells was approximated via reference gene primer amplification. Assay used: immunoSEQ multiplex PCR; TCRdb lists only in-frame clones, some missing. The DNA gave D and trimming, while V, J and clone size come from that table. The data contain tens of thousands of clones, 80% to 90% of them singletons. The clonotype originates from a woman older than 75 with active COVID-19. V and J are TRBV9 and TRBJ2-3; 11 nucleotides match TRBD2. The specimen sequenced was peripheral blood. DNA for the CDR3: TGTGCCAGCAGCGGGGGACTAGCGGAGGGGACAGATACGCAGTATTTT. Amino acids: CASSGGLAEGTDTQYF.